One and the same sample provided the 17 T cell receptor beta chains below, sequenced in a study of shared T cell receptors in the human thymus. Profiling relied on immunoSEQ multiplex PCR, and the TCRdb table lists in-frame clones only, not all of them. Of hundreds of thousands of clones in the sample, roughly 88% were seen once. The same sample was also studied in work on human thymus T cells.

Input material: thymocytes. These receptors all come from a boy under two years old with a congenital heart defect.

This chain connects TRBV27 to TRBJ1-2; weak D call: TRBD1 (6 bases). Germline assignment: CDR1 MNHEY and CDR2 SMNVEV (reference sequence). V dropped 5 bases and J dropped 2 bases, with 6 bases sitting between them. CDR3 size: 12 residues. CDR3 in amino acids: CASSQGNYGYTF. CDR3 coding DNA: TGTGCCAGCAGTCAGGGGAACTATGGCTACACCTTC.

Only one count was recorded for this clone. The rearrangement joins TRBV7-2 to TRBJ1-5, with D tentatively TRBD1 (5 bases). V shed 2 bases and J shed 8 bases, with 19 bases lying between them. CDR3 length equals 16 residues. Germline CDR1 is SGHTA and CDR2 is FQGNSA. CDR3 DNA sequence: TGTGCCAGCAGCTTAAGCGCCCCGGGGGACCGGGAGCCCCAGCATTTT. This translates into CASSLSAPGDREPQHF.

The V call is TRBV5-1, the J call TRBJ2-3, with 7 bases lining up with TRBD2. The CDR3 runs to 16 residues. V shed 4 bases, J shed 6 bases, and the junction held 14 bases outside the gene matches. Germline V lookup: CDR1 SGHRS, CDR2 YFSETQ. The CDR3 spells CASSLSKGRRGDTQYF. As DNA, the CDR3 is TGCGCCAGCAGCCTATCCAAGGGGAGGCGGGGGGATACGCAGTATTTT.

The gene calls are TRBV19 and TRBJ2-1; 8 bases line up with TRBD2. The CDR3 spans 14 residues. With 8 bases clipped from V and 4 bases from J, the junction kept 7 bases outside the gene matches. Germline CDR1 and CDR2: LNHDA and SQIVND (reference sequence). CDR3 sequence: CASAEAGGYNEQFF. The CDR3 nucleotides read TGTGCCAGTGCAGAGGCGGGAGGATACAATGAGCAGTTCTTC.

The chain is built from TRBV9 and TRBJ2-1; TRBD2 matches at 12 bases. The CDR3 sequence is 16 residues long. Trimming at V came to 4 bases and at J to 7 bases, leaving 9 bases not matched to a gene. Germline V gene sequence: CDR1 SGDLS, CDR2 YYNGEE. The CDR3 protein is CASSPRLAGAENEQFF. The CDR3 DNA sequence: TGTGCCAGCAGCCCACGACTAGCGGGAGCGGAGAATGAGCAGTTCTTC.

This sequence joins TRBV30 and TRBJ2-1, with 10 bases identical to TRBD2. The germline CDR1 and CDR2 sequences are GTSNPN and SVGIG (reference sequence). Trimming cost V 4 bases and J 0 bases; bases outside gene matches: 9. There are 17 residues in the CDR3. CDR3 coding DNA: TGTGCCTGGACCAGACTAGCGGGCCCCAGCTCCTACAATGAGCAGTTCTTC. Its protein product is CAWTRLAGPSSYNEQFF.

This chain joins TRBV6-1 and TRBJ1-1; 7 positions match TRBD1. Germline CDR1 reads MNHNS; CDR2 reads SASEGT. This CDR3 spans 15 amino acids. The V and J ends lost 0 bases and 4 bases, in that order; junction bases with no gene match: 5. The CDR3 region is CASSEAQTGITEAFF. Here the CDR3 DNA reads TGTGCCAGCAGTGAAGCCCAGACAGGGATCACTGAAGCTTTCTTT.

J is TRBJ2-2 and V is TRBV19, with 10 bases lining up with TRBD2. Germline V CDR1 and CDR2: LNHDA, SQIVND (reference sequence). This CDR3 has 14 residues. Trimming took 1 base from V and 7 from J; bases not matched to a gene: 0. For the CDR3, the DNA is TGTGCCAGTAGTATAGGGACTAGCGGCGGGGAGCTGTTTTTT. Translating gives CASSIGTSGGELFF. Full variable domain (remainder filled in from reference TRBV19 and TRBJ2-2): DGGITQSPKYLFRKEGQNVTLSCEQNLNHDAMYWYRQDPGQGLRLIYYSQIVNDFQKGDIAEGYSVSREKKESFPLTVTSAQKNPTAFYLCASSIGTSGGELFFGEGSRLTVL.

The J gene is TRBJ2-7, the V gene TRBV28, with D uncertain. The CDR3 runs to 13 residues. The V end was cut by 3 bases, the J end by 2 bases, with 8 bases between. Germline V gene sequence: CDR1 MDHEN, CDR2 SYDVKM. The CDR3 sequence is CASSFSRTYEQYF. In nucleotides, the CDR3 is TGTGCCAGCAGTTTTTCCAGGACCTACGAGCAGTACTTC.

CDR3 sequence: CASSIGDRGRAEAFF. DNA of the CDR3: TGTGCCAGTAGTATAGGGGACAGGGGGCGAGCTGAAGCTTTCTTT. The J gene is TRBJ1-1, the V gene TRBV19, with 12 positions matching TRBD1. From germline, CDR1 is LNHDA and CDR2 SQIVND (reference sequence). The CDR3 extends over 15 amino acids. V lost 1 base and J lost 6; bases outside the gene matches: 3.

The rearrangement joins TRBV2 to TRBJ2-3, with D perhaps matching TRBD2 (6 bases). The germline V gene encodes CDR1 SNHLY and CDR2 FYNNEI. This CDR3 is 18 amino acids long. Trimming took 9 bases from V and 2 from J, leaving 27 bases between them. The CDR3 region has the DNA TGTGCCAGTGGTGAGGCCAGTATCCTAGCGCGGAACACAGATACGCAGTATTTT. Translated: CASGEASILARNTDTQYF.

The rearrangement joins TRBV16 to TRBJ1-2, with 8 bases that match TRBD1. Germline CDR1 reads KGHSY; CDR2 reads FQNENV. This CDR3 spans 15 amino acids. V gave up 2 bases and J gave up 8 bases; unmatched junction bases: 10. DNA for the CDR3: TGTGCCAGCAGCCAACGGACAGGGAATCGTCGCGGCTACACCTTC. This sequence encodes CASSQRTGNRRGYTF.

The rearrangement links TRBV2 to TRBJ2-1; TRBD2 matches at 12 bases. J lost 8 bases, V lost 6 bases, and 11 bases had no gene match. There are 16 residues in the CDR3. Germline V CDR1 and CDR2: SNHLY, FYNNEI. The chain's CDR3 is CASSPRASGRGYEQFF. CDR3 DNA: TGTGCCAGCAGCCCCAGGGCTAGCGGGAGGGGCTATGAGCAGTTCTTC.

J is TRBJ1-5 and V is TRBV14, with 12 bases matching TRBD1. V lost 3 bases to trimming and J lost 1 base; unmatched junction nucleotides: 13. Germline loops: CDR1 SGHDN, CDR2 FVKESK. The CDR3 is 20 amino acids. The CDR3 region has the DNA TGTGCCAGCAGCCAGGACTTCGGGACAGGGGGCGTGGGGAGCAATCAGCCCCAGCATTTT. Translating it yields CASSQDFGTGGVGSNQPQHF.

Only a few counts were recorded for this clone. The rearrangement links TRBV7-8 to TRBJ2-1; D remains unclear. The CDR3 spans 14 residues. The germline V and J ends were trimmed by 0 bases and 1 base, with 4 bases remaining between them. Germline V gene lookup returns CDR1 SGHVS and CDR2 FQNEAQ. This chain's CDR3 is CASSLAQSYNEQFF. The DNA of the CDR3 is TGTGCCAGCAGCTTAGCACAGTCCTACAATGAGCAGTTCTTC.

This rearrangement joins TRBV6-1 to TRBJ2-2; D may be TRBD2 (7 bases). The CDR3 totals 15 residues. Germline assignment: CDR1 MNHNS and CDR2 SASEGT. Deletions cut 7 bases from V and 8 bases from J, with 20 bases between. The chain's CDR3 is CASTGRGGDKGELFF. CDR3 coding DNA: TGTGCCAGCACGGGGAGAGGGGGGGACAAAGGGGAGCTGTTTTTT.

Turning to this clone: Other DNA sequences in the same sample also yield this CDR3. The chain recombines TRBV15 with TRBJ2-7, with a tentative D call TRBD1 (5 bases). The CDR3 runs 14 residues. The V end was cut by 6 bases, the J end by 2 bases, with 14 bases between. Germline CDR1 LNHNV, CDR2 YYDKDF (reference sequence). CDR3 amino acids: CATSLERTPYEQYF. The CDR3 bases are TGTGCCACCAGTTTGGAAAGGACACCCTACGAGCAGTACTTC. The full variable domain, its missing parts supplied by reference TRBV15 and TRBJ2-7, is DAMVIQNPRYQVTQFGKPVTLSCSQTLNHNVMYWYQQKSSQAPKLLFHYYDKDFNNEADTPDNFQSRRPNTSFCFLDIRSPGLGDTAMYLCATSLERTPYEQYFGPGTRLTVT.